This T cell receptor beta chain is drawn from a study of shared clonotypes between healthy human individuals. Per the germline V gene, CDR1 is SNHLY and CDR2 is FYNNEI. The CDR3 is made up of 18 amino acids. The trim removed 0 bases at V and 5 bases at J, leaving 11 bases unmatched. CD45RO-negative, CCR7-positively selected cells formed the naive CD8 fraction, excluding terminally differentiated effector memory CD45RA+ cells. The assay was immunoSEQ multiplex PCR, and TCRdb's table has in-frame clones only and misses some. The data show hundreds of thousands of clones, roughly 96% seen once. Sequencing was carried out using naive CD8+ T cells sorted from blood. The rearrangement uses TRBV2 and TRBJ2-1, with 9 nucleotides matching TRBD2. The sequence came from a woman aged 25 to 39 in good health. The DNA for the CDR3 is TGTGCCAGCAGTGAAGCGTTATCCGGACTAGCGACAGACAATGAGCAGTTCTTC. The encoded protein is CASSEALSGLATDNEQFF.